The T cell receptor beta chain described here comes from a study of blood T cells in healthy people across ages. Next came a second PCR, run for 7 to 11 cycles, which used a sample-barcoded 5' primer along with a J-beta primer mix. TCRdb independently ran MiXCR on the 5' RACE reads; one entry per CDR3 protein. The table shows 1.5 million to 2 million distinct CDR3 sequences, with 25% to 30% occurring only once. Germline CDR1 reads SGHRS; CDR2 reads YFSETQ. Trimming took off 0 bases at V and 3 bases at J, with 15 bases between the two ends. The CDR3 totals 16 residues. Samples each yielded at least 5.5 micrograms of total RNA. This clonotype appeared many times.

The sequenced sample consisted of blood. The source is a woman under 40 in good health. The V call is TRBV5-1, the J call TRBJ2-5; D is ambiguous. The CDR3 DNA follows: TGCGCCAGCAGCTTGGCGACCCAGACACGGAAAGAGACCCAGTACTTC. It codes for CASSLATQTRKETQYF.